The entry that follows covers one T cell receptor (beta chain) sequence. Its antigen remains unidentified. This sample stems from a study of cytomegalovirus exposure and HLA in healthy donors. Study background: Genotyping of more than 300 donors showed that about 79% belonged to the Caucasian-associated ancestry cluster.

Study-wide findings and caveats: In an earlier analysis, about 90% or about 30%: the productive usage of most TCR beta V segments.

The PCR had 60 Vbeta and 13 Jbeta primers. Using immunoSEQ multiplex PCR, the repertoire was profiled, and TCRdb retains in-frame clones only, with some absent. The repertoire holds roughly 200,000 clones, with 76% as singletons. Trimming removed 6 bases from V and 2 bases from J, with 11 bases in between. There are 14 residues in the CDR3. Germline V gene data show CDR1 as SGHVT and CDR2 as SQSDAQ. This sequence was found in a man aged 18-30 years in good health and CMV-seronegative. The genes are TRBV7-4 and TRBJ1-5, with a possible D match to TRBD1 (5 bases). The sample comprised PBMCs. The CDR3 here is CASRAGRGNQPQHF. The CDR3 region has the DNA TGTGCCAGCAGGGCGGGACGGGGCAATCAGCCCCAGCATTTT.